What follows describes a single T cell receptor (beta chain). The antigen is unknown. The data were taken from a study of cytomegalovirus exposure and HLA in healthy donors. The CDR3 totals 15 residues. Unmatched junction bases numbered 2, after V lost 5 bases and J lost 0 bases. The germline CDR1 and CDR2 sequences are PRHDT and FYEKMQ (reference sequence). The PCR used 60 Vbeta and 13 Jbeta primers. Sequencing was performed with immunoSEQ multiplex PCR; in TCRdb, only in-frame clones are kept and a portion is missing. The repertoire holds about 130,000 clones, with roughly 78% as singletons. Study-wide results and limits: In an earlier analysis, about 90% or about 30%: the productive usage of most TCR beta V segments. V- and J-gene trimming of TCR beta was linked (in a later analysis) to a missense DCLRE1C variant.

The TCR sequence derives from a man in his forties in good health and CMV-seronegative. The sample consisted of PBMCs. This chain joins TRBV13 and TRBJ2-4; 9 bases line up with TRBD1. The CDR3 bases are TGTGCCAGCAGCGGACAGGGGCTAGCCAAAAACATTCAGTACTTC. It codes for CASSGQGLAKNIQYF.